This passage covers 18 T cell receptor beta chains from one sample sequenced in a study of CD8 T cells in Susac syndrome. Reverse transcription used 0.5 to 1 ug RNA and random hexamers. TCRdb re-called the immunoSEQ multiplex PCR reads through MiXCR, storing one row per CDR3 protein. The sample has about 200,000 distinct CDR3 sequences, 95% seen once. The sequencing sample was made of CD4+ T cells from PBMCs. These TCRs come from a human donor in good health.

The V call is TRBV20-1, the J call TRBJ2-4; no firm D call. CDR3 size: 14 residues. Trimming removed 8 bases at V and 0 bases at J, with 14 bases between. Per germline, CDR1 DFQATT and CDR2 SNEGSKA (reference sequence). The CDR3 loop is CSTQELLAKNIQYF. The CDR3, as DNA: TGCAGTACTCAGGAACTACTAGCCAAAAACATTCAGTACTTC.

V is TRBV6-2 or TRBV6-3 and J is TRBJ2-2, with 9 bases fitting TRBD2. This CDR3 spans 13 amino acids. CDR1 MNHEY and CDR2 SVGEGT come from the germline V gene. Trimming removed 10 bases from V and 6 bases from J; junction bases left unmatched: 6. The DNA of the CDR3 is TGTGCCACCTCAGTAGCGGGAGCCGGGGAGCTGTTTTTT. It is translated as CATSVAGAGELFF.

The chain recombines TRBV3-1 with TRBJ2-6; D remains ambiguous. The CDR3 has 17 amino acids. With 4 bases removed from V and 0 bases from J, the gap between germline ends came to 13 bases. Germline CDR1 and CDR2: LGHDT and YNNKEL (reference sequence). The CDR3: CASSPVRSRSGANVLTF. CDR3 coding DNA: TGTGCCAGCAGCCCGGTTCGGAGCCGCTCTGGGGCCAACGTCCTGACTTTC.

The rearrangement uses TRBV3-1 and TRBJ2-5; 12 nucleotides agree with TRBD2. Germline V gene data show CDR1 as LGHDT and CDR2 as YNNKEL (reference sequence). The CDR3 runs to 16 residues. After removal of 4 bases from V and 4 bases from J, the junction contained 7 bases not matched to a gene. The CDR3 loop reads CASSRTSGAGGETQYF. CDR3 DNA sequence: TGTGCCAGCAGCCGGACTAGCGGGGCGGGCGGAGAGACCCAGTACTTC.

The rearrangement uses TRBV3-1 and TRBJ2-4; D remains ambiguous. Germline CDR1 reads LGHDT; CDR2 reads YNNKEL (reference sequence). Trimming left V 0 bases short and J 8 bases short, with 11 bases between. The CDR3 runs to 14 residues. Here the CDR3 DNA reads TGTGCCAGCAGCCAAGAGCCCTCCGTGGACATTCAGTACTTC. Amino acid sequence: CASSQEPSVDIQYF.

The chain links TRBV29-1 to TRBJ1-1; no reliable D call. V was clipped by 5 bases and J by 4 bases, with 5 bases between them. Germline loops: CDR1 SQVTM, CDR2 ANQGSEA. The CDR3 is 10 amino acids. For the CDR3, the DNA is TGCAGCGTTCGGGGCACTGAAGCTTTCTTT. Protein sequence: CSVRGTEAFF.

There are a few counts of this clonotype. The rearrangement uses TRBV24-1 and TRBJ1-2; maybe TRBD1 (6 bases). V gave up 3 bases and J gave up 6 bases, with 16 bases separating them. Germline assignment: CDR1 KGHDR and CDR2 SFDVKD. The CDR3 sequence is 15 residues long. The CDR3 nucleotides read TGTGCCACCAGTGATATGGGGACATCGAGCCATGGCTACACCTTC. It encodes CATSDMGTSSHGYTF.

CDR3 sequence reads: CASRLLPGHNEQYV. CDR3 coding DNA: TGCGCCAGCAGGCTTCTTCCGGGACATAACGAGCAGTACGTC. This chain connects TRBV5-1 to TRBJ2-7; D is perhaps TRBD1 (6 bases). The CDR3 loop spans 14 amino acids. Germline V gene data show CDR1 as SGHRS and CDR2 as YFSETQ. Trimming pared 5 bases from V and 5 bases from J, leaving 17 bases between.

This clonotype appeared a single time. The chain couples TRBV11-2 to TRBJ2-7, with no clear D. The V end was cut by 1 base, the J end by 8 bases, with 12 bases between. Germline CDR1 and CDR2: SGHAT and FQNNGV. The CDR3 has 13 amino acids. CDR3 DNA: TGTGCCAGCAGCTTAGTGACCGCTAGTCAGCAGTACTTC. Its protein is CASSLVTASQQYF.

J is TRBJ2-1 and V is TRBV10-3, with unresolved D. Looked up from germline, CDR1 is ENHRY and CDR2 is SYGVKD. V was pared by 0 bases and J by 0 bases, with 21 bases between. The CDR3 extends over 20 amino acids. CDR3 loop: CAISESSLLPPLSSYNEQFF. CDR3 DNA: TGTGCCATCAGTGAGTCGAGCCTTCTCCCCCCCCTTAGCTCCTACAATGAGCAGTTCTTC.

V gene TRBV5-1 combines with J gene TRBJ2-1; D gene uncertain. Between the trimmed V and J ends, which lost 1 base and 8 bases, there was a span of 10 bases. This CDR3 is built from 13 residues. The V gene's germline CDR1 is SGHRS and CDR2 YFSETQ. The CDR3 sequence is CASSLSVIHEQFF. In nucleotides, the CDR3 is TGCGCCAGCAGCTTGTCTGTTATCCATGAGCAGTTCTTC.

The chain employs TRBV27 and TRBJ1-5; D remains unclear. Trimming took 2 bases from V and 4 from J, leaving 6 bases between them. The V gene's germline CDR1 is MNHEY and CDR2 SMNVEV (reference sequence). The CDR3 runs 13 residues. CDR3 sequence (DNA): TGTGCCAGCAGTTTAACCTTAAATCAGCCCCAGCATTTT. Residues: CASSLTLNQPQHF.

The V gene is TRBV5-1, the J gene TRBJ1-1; a weak D match, TRBD1 (5 bases). V lost 4 bases and J 8 bases, leaving 21 bases between the germline ends. CDR1 is SGHRS and CDR2 is YFSETQ in the germline V gene. The CDR3 is made up of 15 amino acids. CDR3 region: CASSEGSGDTKEAFF. CDR3 nucleotides: TGCGCCAGCAGCGAGGGGTCAGGCGATACTAAAGAAGCTTTCTTT.

The chain employs TRBV10-3 and TRBJ1-5; the D gene is possibly TRBD1 (6 bases). The V end was cut by 2 bases, the J end by 2 bases, with 13 bases between. Germline CDR1 and CDR2: ENHRY and SYGVKD. The length of the CDR3 is 16 residues. DNA of the CDR3: TGTGCCATCAGTGAGCGGGGGGCTGGTGGCAATCAGCCCCAGCATTTT. Its translation is CAISERGAGGNQPQHF.

The V and J genes are TRBV19 and TRBJ2-2, with 12 bases identical to TRBD2. V gave up 4 bases and J gave up 6 bases; unmatched junction bases: 9. Looked up from germline, CDR1 is LNHDA and CDR2 is SQIVND (reference sequence). The CDR3 extends over 17 amino acids. The CDR3 region is CASSRSRLAGDPGELFF. DNA of the CDR3: TGTGCCAGTAGTAGATCGAGACTAGCGGGAGATCCCGGGGAGCTGTTTTTT.

The V call is TRBV7-2, the J call TRBJ1-1; tentative D call: TRBD1 (5 bases). Germline V lookup: CDR1 SGHTA, CDR2 FQGNSA. The V end lost 3 bases, the J end lost 4 bases, and 12 bases lay between the germline ends. The CDR3 runs to 14 residues. The CDR3 spells CASSFRQGGTEAFF. The CDR3 DNA sequence: TGTGCCAGCAGCTTCCGTCAGGGAGGCACTGAAGCTTTCTTT.

This clonotype was seen just once. This chain links TRBV12-3 or TRBV12-4 with TRBJ2-5; perhaps D is TRBD1 or TRBD2 (5 bases each). The CDR3 contains 12 residues. Deletions cut 5 bases from V and 5 bases from J, with 9 bases between. The CDR3, as DNA: TGTGCCAGCAGTGGGACGGCGGAGACCCAGTACTTC. It codes for CASSGTAETQYF.

V and J are TRBV7-9 and TRBJ1-4; D unresolved. The germline V gene has CDR1 SEHNR and CDR2 FQNEAQ (reference sequence). The V end lost 3 bases, the J end lost 4 bases, and 6 bases lay between the germline ends. CDR3 length equals 13 residues. The CDR3 DNA sequence: TGTGCCAGCAGCTTTGGCCTTAATGAAAAACTGTTTTTT. It specifies CASSFGLNEKLFF.